The T cell receptor (beta chain) described here comes from a study of regulatory T cells in long-lasting Graves disease. Overall study findings and caveats: New patients shared approximately 1,000 public clonotypes, and persistent patients shared more, with about 2,700.

To note about this clonotype: What it binds is not known.

Both iRepertoire HTBI primers and Arm-PCR of CDR3 regions were used to build the TCR beta libraries. TCRdb reprocessed the multiplex PCR reads with MiXCR, giving one entry per CDR3 protein. Among some 450,000 distinct CDR3 sequences, about 16% were seen once, and the ten largest hold around 10%. Time point indicated: newly diagnosed GD, antithyroid drugs for less than 3 months. Construction of the TCR library relied on RNA isolated from PBMCs. Nine milliliters of peripheral blood went into EDTA tubes. V dropped 3 bases and J dropped 3 bases, with 11 bases sitting between them. This CDR3 contains 13 residues. Germline V gives CDR1 SQVTM, CDR2 ANQGSEA. The sample was also linked to a second study, of T cells in Graves' hyperthyroidism and ophthalmopathy. That source notes: Exclusion criteria comprised uncontrolled infection, other autoimmune disease, pregnancy or lactation. In blood, most of the thyroid clonotypes expanded above 0.001 were also present.

The chain combines TRBV29-1 with TRBJ1-1; the D gene is possibly TRBD1 (5 bases). Sequencing was performed on peripheral blood mononuclear cells (PBMCs), taken at new diagnosis, from a patient treated with antithyroid drugs. This clonotype originated in a woman aged 25 to 39 with Graves disease. The CDR3 nucleotides are TGCAGCGTTGATGCTACAGGAGACACTGAAGCTTTCTTT. Residues: CSVDATGDTEAFF.